These 23 T cell receptor beta chains were sequenced from one sample in a study of T cells in Graves' hyperthyroidism and ophthalmopathy. Amplification of TCR beta CDR3 regions used RNA as the template. During a first-round RT-PCR of the TCR CDR3, the HTBI primer set was used. Using its own MiXCR run on the multiplex PCR reads, TCRdb lists one record per CDR3 protein. This sample has approximately 690,000 distinct CDR3 sequences, with roughly 14% found just once. Sequencing used blood. The receptors shown here come from a woman aged 50 to 60 with Graves' ophthalmopathy.

This clonotype was counted many times. The rearrangement links TRBV2 to TRBJ2-7; TRBD2 might be the D (6 bases). Germline V CDR1 and CDR2: SNHLY, FYNNEI. V was clipped by 8 bases and J by 6 bases, with 20 bases between them. The CDR3 is 14 residues long. CDR3 in DNA: TGTGCCAGCGTTATTGGAACTAGCTTTTCCGAGCAGTACTTC. This gives the protein CASVIGTSFSEQYF.

There are many counts of this clonotype. The V call is TRBV5-1, the J call TRBJ1-2, with D perhaps TRBD1 (5 bases). The germline V gene has CDR1 SGHRS and CDR2 YFSETQ. This CDR3 has 14 amino acids. Trimming pared 0 bases from V and 6 bases from J, leaving 12 bases between. DNA for the CDR3: TGCGCCAGCAGCTTGGTGGGCAGGGAAAATGGCTACACCTTC. Protein product: CASSLVGRENGYTF.

This clonotype was seen a few times. The chain is built from TRBV3-1 and TRBJ1-1; D remains ambiguous. Deletions cut 6 bases from V and 2 bases from J, with 7 bases between. Germline V CDR1 and CDR2: LGHDT, YNNKEL (reference sequence). This CDR3 has 12 amino acids. The CDR3 coding sequence is TGTGCCAGCAGAATGGACAACACTGAAGCTTTCTTT. It specifies CASRMDNTEAFF.

This clonotype was detected ten times or more. The chain uses TRBV29-1 and TRBJ2-7, with 11 bases aligning to TRBD1. CDR3 length: 14 amino acids. The germline V gene encodes CDR1 SQVTM and CDR2 ANQGSEA. V gave up 6 bases and J gave up 4 bases; unmatched junction bases: 8. The CDR3 reads CSVAPGQGGYEQYF. The CDR3, as DNA: TGCAGCGTCGCACCGGGACAGGGGGGTTACGAGCAGTACTTC.

This clonotype was observed a handful of times. This sequence may be a read error, since a much larger clone differs from it by one base. The chain carries TRBV5-1 and TRBJ2-2, with D tentatively TRBD2 (5 bases). Germline assignment: CDR1 SGHRS and CDR2 YFSETQ. The CDR3 runs 12 residues. CDR3 nucleotides: TGCGCCAGCAGCTTGGAGGTCGGGGAGCTGGTTTTT. As protein: CASSLEVGELVF.

This clonotype was seen many times. The chain links TRBV30 to TRBJ1-1, with D unclear. Germline V lookup: CDR1 GTSNPN, CDR2 SVGIG (reference sequence). V was cut by 4 bases and J by 0 bases, with 6 bases left in between. There are 12 residues in the CDR3. The CDR3 DNA reads TGTGCCTGGACAGTAATGAACACTGAAGCTTTCTTT. This codes for CAWTVMNTEAFF. Combining the CDR3 with reference TRBV30 and TRBJ1-1 gives the whole variable domain SQTIHQWPATLVQPVGSPLSLECTVEGTSNPNLYWYRQAAGRGLQLLFYSVGIGQISSEVPQNLSASRPQDRQFILSSKKLLLSDSGFYLCAWTVMNTEAFFGQGTRLTVV.

This clonotype was observed many times. The V and J genes are TRBV28 and TRBJ2-1, with TRBD2 matching 7 bases. After removal of 7 bases from V and 0 bases from J, the junction contained 9 bases not matched to a gene. The CDR3 runs 16 residues. The germline V gene has CDR1 MDHEN and CDR2 SYDVKM. CDR3 sequence (DNA): TGTGCCAGCACCGTGGGACTATTGAGCTCCTACAATGAGCAGTTCTTC. Translated, it gives CASTVGLLSSYNEQFF.

In its sample, this clonotype was seen many times. The chain has TRBV7-2 and TRBJ2-7; D is possibly TRBD2 (6 bases). Germline V lookup: CDR1 SGHTA, CDR2 FQGNSA. The CDR3 has 17 amino acids. V dropped 2 bases and J dropped 4 bases, with 21 bases sitting between them. CDR3 bases: TGTGCCAGCAGCTTATACGGAGATGGCGGGAAATTTTACGAGCAGTACTTC. It yields the protein CASSLYGDGGKFYEQYF.

There are many counts of this clonotype. The rearrangement uses TRBV9 and TRBJ2-7; D gene ambiguous. The CDR3 totals 14 residues. The germline V gene has CDR1 SGDLS and CDR2 YYNGEE. The germline V and J ends were trimmed by 4 bases and 1 base, with 12 bases remaining between them. DNA of the CDR3: TGTGCCAGCAGCACCCGGGCCGGATCCTACGAGCAGTACTTC. Its translation is CASSTRAGSYEQYF. The full variable domain, rest sourced from reference TRBV9 and TRBJ2-7, is DSGVTQTPKHLITATGQRVTLRCSPRSGDLSVYWYQQSLDQGLQFLIQYYNGEERAKGNILERFSAQQFPDLHSELNLSSLELGDSALYFCASSTRAGSYEQYFGPGTRLTVT.

This clonotype was counted between two and nine times. V and J are TRBV12-5 and TRBJ1-2; 8 bases fit TRBD1. After removal of 6 bases from V and 7 bases from J, the junction contained 4 bases not matched to a gene. CDR1 is LGHNT and CDR2 is FRNRAP in the germline V gene. The CDR3 is made up of 12 amino acids. The CDR3 region has the DNA TGTGCTAGTGGGCCGGACAGGGTTGGCTACACCTTC. It encodes CASGPDRVGYTF.

This sequence joins TRBV7-2 and TRBJ2-7, with 9 bases matching TRBD2. The junction had 10 bases not matched to a gene; V was cut back by 2 bases and J by 2 bases. The CDR3 runs to 17 residues. Per the germline V gene, CDR1 is SGHTA and CDR2 is FQGNSA. CDR3 in DNA: TGTGCCAGCAGCTTAAATCTCTTAGCGGGAGCCCCCTACGAGCAGTACTTC. Translation gives CASSLNLLAGAPYEQYF.

This clonotype was detected many times. The DNA of the CDR3 is TGCGCCAGCAGCTTTTTCCCCGGGAACGAGCAGTACTTC. It encodes CASSFFPGNEQYF. The rearrangement joins TRBV5-1 to TRBJ2-7, with D tentatively TRBD2 (5 bases). The V gene lost 2 bases and the J gene lost 5 bases, with 11 bases spanning the gap. Per germline, CDR1 SGHRS and CDR2 YFSETQ. This CDR3 is built from 13 residues.

The CDR3 protein is CASSKGLGGLNTEAFF. CDR3 DNA: TGTGCCAGCTCAAAAGGGTTAGGGGGACTGAACACTGAAGCTTTCTTT. The J gene is TRBJ1-1, the V gene TRBV6-2 or TRBV6-3; maybe TRBD1 (6 bases). The CDR3 is 16 amino acids. Germline-derived CDR1 and CDR2 are MNHEY and SVGEGT. Trimming cost V 8 bases and J 0 bases, with 19 bases left between them.

This clonotype was observed once. It may be a read error: a sequence one base away is much more abundant. CDR3 nucleotide sequence: TGTGCCAGTACCGGGACAGAGGGTTACAATGAGCAGTTCTTC. It yields the protein CASTGTEGYNEQFF. The chain joins TRBV9 to TRBJ2-1, with 7 positions matching TRBD1. V trimming: 8 bases; J trimming: 4 bases; junction bases outside the gene matches: 9. The germline gives CDR1 SGDLS, CDR2 YYNGEE. The CDR3 loop spans 14 amino acids.

This clonotype has only a few counts. The genes are TRBV13 and TRBJ2-1; D gene unclear. CDR3 length: 15 residues. Germline loops: CDR1 PRHDT, CDR2 FYEKMQ (reference sequence). Trimming left V 2 bases short and J 1 base short, with 9 bases between. The CDR3 sequence is CASSLTRPSYNEQFF. The CDR3 DNA is TGTGCCAGCAGCTTAACAAGACCGTCCTACAATGAGCAGTTCTTC.

This clonotype appeared many times. The V gene is TRBV4-1, the J gene TRBJ1-4; D is unclear. This CDR3 has 13 residues. V dropped 4 bases and J dropped 7 bases, with 10 bases sitting between them. Germline CDR1 and CDR2: MGHRA and YSYEKL. CDR3 nucleotide sequence: TGCGCCAGCAGCCGCGTCGCTGGTGAAAAACTGTTTTTT. Translating it yields CASSRVAGEKLFF.

This clonotype was found many times. The chain uses TRBV10-3 and TRBJ2-5; no clear D. Looked up from germline, CDR1 is ENHRY and CDR2 is SYGVKD. V was pared by 0 bases and J by 2 bases, with 19 bases between. CDR3 length: 18 residues. The CDR3 sequence: CAISESEILAPEQETQYF. CDR3 bases: TGTGCCATCAGTGAGTCGGAAATACTGGCGCCAGAACAAGAGACCCAGTACTTC.

This clonotype appeared a few times. At one of its ends the junction is not consistent with the germline gene, which may arise from a read error. This chain links TRBV7-2 with TRBJ2-1, with D uncertain. The CDR3 contains 15 residues. Germline CDR1 reads SGHTA; CDR2 reads FQGNSA. CDR3 DNA: TGTGCCAGCAGTTTCCGCCAGGCACTCTACAATGAGCAGTCCTTC. This codes for CASSFRQALYNEQSF.

This clonotype was recorded many times. V usage is TRBV5-8 and J usage is TRBJ2-1; 10 positions agree with TRBD2. The CDR3 covers 17 residues. Germline V CDR1 and CDR2: SGHTS, YDEGEE. V lost 6 bases to trimming and J lost 4 bases; unmatched junction nucleotides: 13. The CDR3 reads CASKSSLAGVSYNEQFF. CDR3 nucleotides: TGTGCCAGCAAGTCTAGCCTAGCGGGAGTTTCGTACAATGAGCAGTTCTTC.

On this clonotype itself: A read error may produce the germline difference seen at one junction end. The chain links TRBV6-1 to TRBJ2-3; D is uncertain. The length of the CDR3 is 18 residues. Germline loops: CDR1 MNHNS, CDR2 SASEGT. CDR3 sequence reads: CASSEFGLTGLITDTQYF. The CDR3 DNA sequence: TGCGCCAGCAGTGAGTTCGGTTTGACGGGCCTGATCACAGATACGCAGTATTTT.

This clonotype was seen only a few times. The V gene is TRBV10-3, the J gene TRBJ1-5; the D gene is possibly TRBD1 (5 bases). The V end lost 4 bases, the J end lost 4 bases, and 14 bases lay between the germline ends. Germline CDR1 reads ENHRY; CDR2 reads SYGVKD. The CDR3 covers 15 residues. CDR3 region: CAISVGQGSNQPQHF. The CDR3 bases are TGTGCCATCAGTGTGGGGCAGGGAAGTAATCAGCCCCAGCATTTT.

V and J are TRBV24-1 and TRBJ2-5; no reliable D call. CDR3 length: 12 residues. V was pared by 7 bases and J by 2 bases, with 7 bases between. Germline CDR1 KGHDR, CDR2 SFDVKD. The CDR3 region is CATRGRQETQYF. CDR3 DNA: TGTGCCACCAGAGGACGGCAAGAGACCCAGTACTTC.

In DNA form, the CDR3 reads TGTGCCAGCAGTGCCCATAGCGGGGGACAACAAACAGATACGCAGTATTTT. It encodes CASSAHSGGQQTDTQYF. The chain recombines TRBV6-1 with TRBJ2-3, with TRBD2 identical over 9 bases. CDR1 and CDR2 from the germline V gene are MNHNS and SASEGT. The CDR3 totals 17 residues. V lost 4 bases to trimming and J lost 3 bases; unmatched junction nucleotides: 11.